One sample yielded the 28 T cell receptor beta chains listed below, sequenced in a study of T cells in localized non-small cell lung cancer (dated by TCRdb to between 2020 and 2021). Library preparation employed the immunoSEQ multiplex PCR assay. Entries here come from immuneACCESS through TCRdb and include only in-frame sequences with V and J called. Some clones fail to appear in such tables; in the studies checked, an unresolved V gene covers under half of the shortfall, and the cause of the remainder is unknown. In all, the sample holds 35,000 to 45,000 clones, and roughly 86% of those were seen once. Together, the top ten hold roughly 7% of the sample. Material: peripheral blood, obtained before any cancer treatment. These receptors originate from a woman aged 18-49 years with stage III lung adenocarcinoma.

The gene calls are TRBV18 and TRBJ1-1; D call uncertain. The CDR3 has 14 amino acids. V lost 3 bases to trimming and J lost 1 base, with 9 bases between them. Germline values: CDR1 KGHSH, CDR2 LQKENI. Written as DNA, the CDR3 is TGTGCCAGCTCACCGAGGACGGGGAACACTGAAGCTTTCTTT. It encodes CASSPRTGNTEAFF.

V is TRBV5-4 and J is TRBJ2-3; 9 nucleotides match TRBD2. The germline V gene encodes CDR1 SGHNT and CDR2 YYREEE (reference sequence). The CDR3 runs 16 residues. Germline trimming cut 0 bases from V and 6 bases from J; bases unmatched to any gene: 8. This CDR3 is CASSLDRGGATDTQYF. In DNA form, the CDR3 reads TGTGCCAGCAGCTTGGACCGCGGGGGGGCCACGGATACGCAGTATTTT.

The chain carries TRBV5-4 and TRBJ2-7; 9 positions match TRBD1. CDR3 size: 16 residues. After removal of 4 bases from V and 2 bases from J, the junction contained 10 bases not matched to a gene. Looked up from germline, CDR1 is SGHNT and CDR2 is YYREEE (reference sequence). Written as DNA, the CDR3 is TGTGCCAGCAGCCCAAACCTCGGGGACAGGGCCTACGAGCAGTACTTC. This codes for CASSPNLGDRAYEQYF.

By frequency in the sample, this clone is large. This chain connects TRBV7-9 to TRBJ2-1; 14 nucleotides align to TRBD2. V trimming: 5 bases; J trimming: 6 bases; junction bases outside the gene matches: 6. The CDR3 sequence is 16 residues long. In germline, CDR1 is SEHNR, CDR2 FQNEAQ (reference sequence). CDR3 sequence: CASSPPTSGGANEQFF. CDR3 coding DNA: TGTGCCAGCAGCCCGCCGACTAGCGGGGGGGCCAATGAGCAGTTCTTC.

The chain couples TRBV7-8 to TRBJ2-1, with D perhaps TRBD1 (5 bases). CDR1 is SGHVS, CDR2 FQNEAQ, per germline. V dropped 4 bases and J dropped 0 bases, with 10 bases sitting between them. The CDR3 loop spans 15 amino acids. The CDR3 protein is CASSSRGSSYNEQFF. For the CDR3, the DNA is TGTGCCAGCAGCTCAAGGGGTTCCTCCTACAATGAGCAGTTCTTC.

The chain links TRBV19 to TRBJ1-1; D gene unclear. V was pared by 9 bases and J by 3 bases, with 5 bases between. The length of the CDR3 is 10 residues. CDR1 is LNHDA, CDR2 SQIVND, per germline (reference sequence). CDR3 amino acids: CASRDTEAFF. The CDR3 nucleotides are TGTGCCAGCCGGGACACTGAAGCTTTCTTT.

A note on this clone: Distinct nucleotide sequences in the sample also encode this CDR3. The V and J genes are TRBV5-6 and TRBJ2-7; possibly TRBD1 or TRBD2 for D (5 bases each). There are 13 residues in the CDR3. Trimming removed 2 bases at V and 6 bases at J, with 12 bases between. Germline lookup yields CDR1 SGHDT and CDR2 YYEEEE. CDR3 in amino acids: CASSFGTSREQYF. For the CDR3, the DNA is TGTGCCAGCAGCTTTGGGACCAGCCGCGAGCAGTACTTC.

The genes are TRBV2 and TRBJ1-1; 9 bases map to TRBD1. Germline lookup yields CDR1 SNHLY and CDR2 FYNNEI. The CDR3 totals 12 residues. V shed 5 bases, J shed 6 bases, and the junction held 1 base outside the gene matches. This CDR3 is CASSTGGPEAFF. The CDR3 coding sequence is TGTGCCAGCAGTACAGGGGGCCCTGAAGCTTTCTTT.

The chain combines TRBV7-6 with TRBJ1-2; tentative D call: TRBD1 (5 bases). CDR1 is SGHVS, CDR2 FNYEAQ, per germline. This CDR3 comprises 15 residues. With 1 base removed from V and 2 bases from J, the gap between germline ends came to 11 bases. The CDR3 coding sequence is TGTGCCAGCAGCTTAGACCCGACAGCAAACTATGGCTACACCTTC. Its translation: CASSLDPTANYGYTF.

The gene calls are TRBV7-9 and TRBJ2-1; possibly TRBD2 for D (6 bases). CDR1 SEHNR and CDR2 FQNEAQ come from the germline V gene (reference sequence). Trimming took 5 bases from V and 6 from J, leaving 11 bases between them. This CDR3 is 13 amino acids long. In DNA form, the CDR3 reads TGTGCCAGCAGCCCTACGGGGGTCAATGAGCAGTTCTTC. It encodes CASSPTGVNEQFF.

The chain is built from TRBV7-2 and TRBJ2-7, with D possibly matching TRBD1 (5 bases). Germline CDR1 and CDR2: SGHTA and FQGNSA. The CDR3 covers 14 residues. V lost 3 bases, J lost 2 bases, and 11 bases lay in between. This chain's CDR3 is CASSLEGAAYEQYF. The CDR3 DNA is TGTGCCAGCAGCTTGGAAGGGGCCGCCTACGAGCAGTACTTC.

The chain couples TRBV20-1 to TRBJ1-2; 7 nucleotides align to TRBD1. The J segment lost 8 bases and the V segment lost 6 bases, leaving 6 bases of the junction unmatched. Per germline, CDR1 DFQATT and CDR2 SNEGSKA (reference sequence). The CDR3 totals 11 residues. DNA of the CDR3: TGCAGTGCCCAACAGGGGAGAGGCTACACCTTC. Encoded protein: CSAQQGRGYTF.

This clone has just a few counts. The V and J genes are TRBV5-1 and TRBJ2-5, with 7 nucleotides matching TRBD1. J lost 5 bases, V lost 2 bases, and 18 bases had no gene match. Per germline, CDR1 SGHRS and CDR2 YFSETQ. The CDR3 totals 18 residues. This chain's CDR3 is CASSFPPGQVKKGETQYF. Here the CDR3 DNA reads TGCGCCAGCAGCTTCCCTCCTGGACAGGTCAAAAAGGGGGAGACCCAGTACTTC.

The V gene is TRBV6-1, the J gene TRBJ2-7, with 8 bases matching TRBD1. V dropped 0 bases and J dropped 2; count of bases not matched to a gene: 6. CDR3 length: 16 amino acids. Germline V gene data show CDR1 as MNHNS and CDR2 as SASEGT. This CDR3 reads CASSEALGDRTYEQYF. The CDR3 DNA reads as TGTGCCAGCAGTGAAGCGCTTGGGGACAGGACCTACGAGCAGTACTTC.

The chain joins TRBV11-2 to TRBJ1-1; D might be TRBD1 (5 bases). Per germline, CDR1 SGHAT and CDR2 FQNNGV. Trimming took off 7 bases at V and 0 bases at J, with 12 bases between the two ends. The CDR3 loop spans 14 amino acids. Written as DNA, the CDR3 is TGTGCCAGCAACAACCTAGGGGTGAACACTGAAGCTTTCTTT. It specifies CASNNLGVNTEAFF.

J is TRBJ2-3 and V is TRBV4-1; tentatively, D is TRBD2 (6 bases). The CDR3 consists of 16 residues. The ends were cut back, 1 base at V and 2 bases at J, with 13 bases in the middle. Germline V lookup: CDR1 MGHRA, CDR2 YSYEKL. This CDR3 reads CASSQGRGMSTDTQYF. CDR3 nucleotides: TGCGCCAGCAGCCAAGGTCGGGGGATGTCCACAGATACGCAGTATTTT.

This clone was counted a single time. This chain connects TRBV5-5 to TRBJ2-7; TRBD1 matches 7 bases. CDR1 SGHKS and CDR2 YYEKEE come from the germline V gene (reference sequence). The CDR3 consists of 15 residues. The ends lost 0 bases at V and 4 bases at J; junction bases unmatched: 7. This CDR3 reads CASSLEGAAHYEQYF. The CDR3, as DNA: TGTGCCAGCAGCTTGGAGGGGGCGGCTCATTACGAGCAGTACTTC. The full variable domain, in which reference TRBV5-5 and TRBJ2-7 provide the parts outside the CDR3, is DAGVTQSPTHLIKTRGQQVTLRCSPISGHKSVSWYQQVLGQGPQFIFQYYEKEERGRGNFPDRFSARQFPNYSSELNVNALLLGDSALYLCASSLEGAAHYEQYFGPGTRLTVT.

The chain couples TRBV2 to TRBJ2-1; 10 bases align to TRBD2. The CDR3 contains 13 residues. Germline CDR1 and CDR2: SNHLY and FYNNEI. J was trimmed by 6 bases and V by 6 bases; bases with no gene match: 2. This CDR3 is CASRLAGSNEQFF. The CDR3 DNA is TGTGCCAGCAGACTAGCGGGGAGCAATGAGCAGTTCTTC.

The V call is TRBV2, the J call TRBJ1-5, with D perhaps matching TRBD1 (5 bases). CDR3 size: 14 residues. Germline CDR1 is SNHLY and CDR2 is FYNNEI. Trimming removed 3 bases from V and 2 bases from J, with 8 bases in between. Here the CDR3 DNA reads TGTGCCAGCAGTGACCGGGACGGCAATCAGCCCCAGCATTTT. Translated, it gives CASSDRDGNQPQHF.

V usage is TRBV9 and J usage is TRBJ2-7, with no clear D. The V gene lost 4 bases and the J gene lost 2 bases, with 13 bases spanning the gap. The CDR3 totals 14 residues. CDR1 is SGDLS, CDR2 YYNGEE, per germline. CDR3 bases: TGTGCCAGCAGCCCTCGGTTCGAAACCTACGAGCAGTACTTC. Translation: CASSPRFETYEQYF.

The count of this clone is one. The J gene is TRBJ1-2, the V gene TRBV9; D call uncertain. V lost 3 bases and J lost 8, with 11 bases in between. The V gene's germline CDR1 is SGDLS and CDR2 YYNGEE. The CDR3 loop spans 12 amino acids. CDR3 protein: CASSAGRGGYTF. The CDR3 region has the DNA TGTGCCAGCAGCGCCGGGCGCGGGGGCTACACCTTC.

The V gene is TRBV5-1, the J gene TRBJ1-1; 10 bases fit TRBD1. Germline V lookup: CDR1 SGHRS, CDR2 YFSETQ. The CDR3 extends over 14 amino acids. Germline trimming cut 0 bases from V and 10 bases from J; bases unmatched to any gene: 6. The CDR3 nucleotides read TGCGCCAGCAGCTTGGGTACCGGGACAGGGGTAGCTTTCTTT. Translating gives CASSLGTGTGVAFF. Supplemented by reference TRBV5-1 and TRBJ1-1, the full variable domain reads KAGVTQTPRYLIKTRGQQVTLSCSPISGHRSVSWYQQTPGQGLQFLFEYFSETQRNKGNFPGRFSGRQFSNSRSEMNVSTLELGDSALYLCASSLGTGTGVAFFGQGTRLTVV.

The CDR3 coding sequence is TGCGCCAGCAGCTCGGACAGGGATGAGACCCAGTACTTC. It specifies CASSSDRDETQYF. The gene calls are TRBV5-1 and TRBJ2-5; TRBD1 matches 8 bases. There are 13 residues in the CDR3. CDR1 and CDR2 (germline): SGHRS, YFSETQ. After removal of 3 bases from V and 5 bases from J, the junction contained 3 bases not matched to a gene.

The chain joins TRBV6-1 to TRBJ1-6, with 7 nucleotides matching TRBD1. V lost 5 bases and J lost 14; bases outside the gene matches: 12. Looked up from germline, CDR1 is MNHNS and CDR2 is SASEGT. The CDR3 sequence is 14 residues long. CDR3 in DNA: TGTGCCAGCAGTCGCAGGGGGAACCACGGATCCCTCCACTTT. It specifies CASSRRGNHGSLHF.

The chain carries TRBV2 and TRBJ1-3; 10 bases match TRBD1. The CDR3 loop spans 15 amino acids. CDR1 and CDR2 from the germline V gene are SNHLY and FYNNEI. V shed 8 bases and J 3 bases; nucleotides not matched to a gene: 7. The CDR3 here is CASRDRGMGGNTIYF. DNA for the CDR3: TGTGCCAGCCGGGACAGGGGAATGGGTGGAAACACCATATATTTT.

The rearrangement uses TRBV11-2 and TRBJ2-2; D is perhaps TRBD2 (5 bases). The germline V and J ends were trimmed by 9 bases and 3 bases, with 11 bases remaining between them. The CDR3 length is 13 residues. The germline V gene encodes CDR1 SGHAT and CDR2 FQNNGV. The CDR3 loop reads CASVRGYTGELFF. The DNA of the CDR3 is TGTGCCAGTGTGCGAGGGTACACCGGGGAGCTGTTTTTT.

J is TRBJ1-1 and V is TRBV18; TRBD1 is a possible D gene (5 bases). Germline CDR1 and CDR2: KGHSH and LQKENI. Trimming removed 3 bases at V and 8 bases at J, with 10 bases between. The CDR3 consists of 12 residues. The CDR3 DNA is TGTGCCAGCTCACCGGGGGTCTCCGAAGCTTTCTTT. Translated: CASSPGVSEAFF. Looking up the rest from reference TRBV18 and TRBJ1-1 gives the full variable domain: NAGVMQNPRHLVRRRGQEARLRCSPMKGHSHVYWYRQLPEEGLKFMVYLQKENIIDESGMPKERFSAEFPKEGPSILRIQQVVRGDSAAYFCASSPGVSEAFFGQGTRLTVV.

This clone was detected a few times. The chain links TRBV11-2 to TRBJ2-7; tentatively, D is TRBD1 (6 bases). With 5 bases removed from V and 3 bases from J, the gap between germline ends came to 17 bases. This CDR3 has 15 residues. Germline assignment: CDR1 SGHAT and CDR2 FQNNGV. The DNA for the CDR3 is TGTGCCAGCAGCCCCGACCGCTACAGGGACTACGAGCAGTACTTC. It translates to CASSPDRYRDYEQYF.